A single sample gave rise to the 7 T cell receptor beta chains below, sequenced in a study of OX40 agonist ivuxolimab in advanced cancers. Produced via immunoSEQ multiplex PCR; TCRdb's table is partial and in-frame only. Here the sample spans about 46,000 clones, roughly 90% being singletons. The sequences come from CD4+ or CD8+ T cells sorted from blood, collected in a trial of the OX40 agonist ivuxolimab. Receptors originate from an adult with an advanced solid tumor such as melanoma, head and neck, liver or kidney cancer.

The V call is TRBV6-5, the J call TRBJ1-1; D might be TRBD1 (5 bases). The germline gives CDR1 MNHEY, CDR2 SVGAGI. Between the trimmed V and J ends, which lost 2 bases and 4 bases, there was a span of 8 bases. The CDR3 has 13 residues. CDR3 protein: CASSYGGGTEAFF. The CDR3 region has the DNA TGTGCCAGCAGTTACGGGGGGGGCACTGAAGCTTTCTTT.

The V call is TRBV28, the J call TRBJ2-1, with D possibly being TRBD2 (5 bases). Germline loops: CDR1 MDHEN, CDR2 SYDVKM. The CDR3 length is 12 residues. The V and J ends lost 8 bases and 7 bases respectively, with 12 bases between them. Written as DNA, the CDR3 is TGTGCCAGCGACGGAGGCGCGAATGAGCAGTTCTTC. Encoded protein: CASDGGANEQFF.

The V and J genes are TRBV28 and TRBJ2-3, with 7 bases matching TRBD2. With 6 bases clipped from V and 4 bases from J, the junction kept 13 bases outside the gene matches. This CDR3 has 16 amino acids. Germline V CDR1 and CDR2: MDHEN, SYDVKM. As DNA, the CDR3 is TGTGCCAGCAGCCCCGCTAGGGCGGGAGAGGCAGATACGCAGTATTTT. It codes for CASSPARAGEADTQYF.

The chain is built from TRBV9 and TRBJ2-5; 13 nucleotides line up with TRBD2. Germline CDR1 is SGDLS and CDR2 is YYNGEE. V was clipped by 3 bases and J by 5 bases; unmatched bases: 13. The CDR3 is made up of 18 amino acids. CDR3 region: CASSGEGLAGSERETQYF. The CDR3 DNA reads TGTGCCAGCAGCGGTGAGGGACTAGCGGGGTCCGAAAGGGAGACCCAGTACTTC.

The chain has TRBV27 and TRBJ2-1; TRBD2 matches 7 bases. The V segment lost 3 bases and the J segment 4 bases; nucleotides outside the gene matches: 6. Germline V gene lookup returns CDR1 MNHEY and CDR2 SMNVEV (reference sequence). CDR3 length: 15 amino acids. The CDR3 spells CASSLGGGSYNEQFF. The CDR3 nucleotides are TGTGCCAGCAGTTTGGGGGGAGGGTCGTACAATGAGCAGTTCTTC.

The V and J genes are TRBV4-1 and TRBJ2-1; D not certain. This CDR3 comprises 13 residues. V was trimmed by 0 bases and J by 9 bases, leaving 9 bases between them. CDR1 MGHRA and CDR2 YSYEKL come from the germline V gene. CDR3 DNA sequence: TGCGCCAGCAGCCAAGAAGGACGGAGTGAGCAGTTCTTC. Protein: CASSQEGRSEQFF.

This chain joins TRBV27 and TRBJ2-1, with 11 positions matching TRBD1. CDR1 and CDR2 from the germline V gene are MNHEY and SMNVEV (reference sequence). The CDR3 contains 15 residues. The ends lost 5 bases at V and 3 bases at J; junction bases unmatched: 3. CDR3 sequence (DNA): TGTGCCAGCAGTATAGGGACAGGGGGCTACAATGAGCAGTTCTTC. The encoded protein is CASSIGTGGYNEQFF.